This T cell receptor (beta chain) derives from a study of OX40 agonist ivuxolimab in advanced cancers. On the study more broadly: Past anti-PD-1, anti-PD-L1 or anti-CTLA-4 therapy was accepted, and 40% to 45% had received some.

Trimming removed 4 bases at V and 1 base at J, with 7 bases between. Germline CDR1 is SQVTM and CDR2 is ANQGSEA. CDR3 length: 12 amino acids. Worth noting for this clone: Its antigen is still unknown.

General study results and limits: On average, CD8+ T cells had more expanded clones than CD4+. Part of the nonresponder group also had normalized T-cell clonal expansion that was low. Doses of 0.1 to 3.0 mg/kg were accompanied by clonal expansion of CD4+ and CD8+ blood T cells by week 6.

Libraries were prepared by immunoSEQ multiplex PCR; TCRdb keeps only in-frame clonotypes and omits some of them. Here the sample spans 75,000 to 100,000 clones, 80% to 90% being singletons. This clonotype originated in an adult with an advanced solid tumor such as melanoma, head and neck, liver or kidney cancer. This chain uses TRBV29-1 with TRBJ1-1; D remains unclear. Sequenced material: CD4+ or CD8+ T cells sorted from blood, taken in a trial of the OX40 agonist ivuxolimab. CDR3 nucleotides: TGCAGCGTTGGGCCGGAGAACACTGAAGCTTTCTTT. Its translation is CSVGPENTEAFF. The complete variable domain, with remaining parts taken from reference TRBV29-1 and TRBJ1-1, reads SAVISQKPSRDICQRGTSLTIQCQVDSQVTMMFWYRQQPGQSLTLIATANQGSEATYESGFVIDKFPISRPNLTFSTLTVSNMSPEDSSIYLCSVGPENTEAFFGQGTRLTVV.